This TCR beta chain was documented in a study of blood T cell repertoires in COVID-19. For the study at large: Sites across the United States, Italy and Spain contributed samples from acute and convalescent COVID-19. T cells, B-cell-depleted T cells, or PBMCs supplied cDNA or gDNA.

As originally analysed: Nucleated cell number was recorded as an estimate derived from reference gene primer amplification. Only in-frame clones appear in the TCRdb table, and some are missing; sequencing was by immunoSEQ multiplex PCR. The V and J calls and clone size are taken from that table; D and trimming were inferred from the DNA. Here the sample spans roughly 100,000 clones, roughly 79% being singletons. V was clipped by 5 bases and J by 0 bases; unmatched bases: 8. Germline lookup yields CDR1 LNHDA and CDR2 SQIVND (reference sequence). The CDR3 is made up of 16 amino acids. The J gene is TRBJ2-7, the V gene TRBV19, with TRBD2 matching 9 bases. The TCR sequence derives from an older man with acute or convalescent COVID-19. The sequencing input was peripheral blood. The CDR3 region has the DNA TGTGCCAGTAGTTCCTGGACTAGCGAAAGCTCCTACGAGCAGTACTTC. It encodes CASSSWTSESSYEQYF. The variable domain in full, with the rest retrieved from reference TRBV19 and TRBJ2-7, is DGGITQSPKYLFRKEGQNVTLSCEQNLNHDAMYWYRQDPGQGLRLIYYSQIVNDFQKGDIAEGYSVSREKKESFPLTVTSAQKNPTAFYLCASSSWTSESSYEQYFGPGTRLTVT.